This T cell receptor (beta chain) was identified during a study of T-cell reconstitution after alpha-beta-depleted transplantation in children. Library preparation (for TCRbeta) was performed with unique molecular identifiers. TCRdb reprocessed the PCR reads via MiXCR and lists one record per CDR3 protein. The sample includes around 300,000 distinct CDR3 sequences, approximately 23% of them seen just once. The J segment lost 0 bases and the V segment lost 5 bases, leaving 2 bases of the junction unmatched. Germline CDR1 is SGHTA and CDR2 is FQGTGA. The CDR3 runs to 15 residues. This TCR derives from a male patient between 10 and 17 years old who had a stem cell transplant for acute lymphoblastic leukemia, so the T cells may come from the graft donor. Specimen: PBMCs, mostly from graft donor cells, collected 180 days after TCRalphabeta/CD19-depleted stem cell transplant. V is TRBV7-3 and J is TRBJ2-1; TRBD2 matches at 9 bases. This chain's CDR3 is CASSPSGISYNEQFF. The CDR3 DNA reads TGTGCCAGCAGCCCTAGCGGGATCTCCTACAATGAGCAGTTCTTC.